This TCR beta chain was sequenced for a study of tumor and adjacent non-tumor tissue in lung cancer. The library came from three nested PCR rounds adapted from ARM-PCR protocols. A single record per CDR3 protein comes from TCRdb applying MiXCR to the multiplex PCR reads. Of 90,000 to 100,000 distinct CDR3 sequences listed, 80% are singletons. The germline V gene encodes CDR1 SGHRS and CDR2 YFSETQ. The CDR3 extends over 17 amino acids. The template was RNA from unsorted bulk tissue. The normal lung tissue was taken more than 3 cm from the tumor edge. On this clonotype itself: The junction differs from germline at one of its ends, possibly a read error.

Sequencing input: distant non-tumor lung tissue. This TCR was sampled from a man in his sixties with small cell lung cancer. J is TRBJ2-3 and V is TRBV5-1, with 7 bases matching TRBD2. CDR3 protein: CASSLGRTSGVADTLYF. The CDR3 nucleotides read TGCGCCAGCAGCTTGGGCCGGACCAGCGGGGTTGCAGATACGCTGTATTTT.